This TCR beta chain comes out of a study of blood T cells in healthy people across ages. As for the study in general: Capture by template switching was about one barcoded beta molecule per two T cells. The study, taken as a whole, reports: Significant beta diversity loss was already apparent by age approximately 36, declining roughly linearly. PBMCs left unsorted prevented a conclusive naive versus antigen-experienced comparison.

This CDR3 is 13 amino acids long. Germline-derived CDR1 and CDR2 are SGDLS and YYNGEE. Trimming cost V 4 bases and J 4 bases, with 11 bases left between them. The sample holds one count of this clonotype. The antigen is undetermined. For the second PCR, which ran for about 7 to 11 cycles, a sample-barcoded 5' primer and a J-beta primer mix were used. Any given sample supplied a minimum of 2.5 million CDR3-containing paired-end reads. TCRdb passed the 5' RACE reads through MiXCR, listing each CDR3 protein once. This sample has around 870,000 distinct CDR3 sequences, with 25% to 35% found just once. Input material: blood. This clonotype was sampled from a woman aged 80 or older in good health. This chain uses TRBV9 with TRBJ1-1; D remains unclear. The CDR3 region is CASSPWEGTEAFF. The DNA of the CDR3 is TGTGCCAGCAGCCCCTGGGAGGGCACTGAAGCTTTCTTT.